The 27 T cell receptor beta chains listed next were all sequenced from one sample in a study of shared clonotypes between healthy human individuals. This table comes from immunoSEQ multiplex PCR, and its TCRdb copy is limited to in-frame clones, with some not included. This table holds roughly 1.5 million clones, 95% to 99% found once. Input material: naive CD4+ T cells sorted from blood. The subset denotes: CD45RA+ positively selected. These receptors were obtained from a man aged 25-45 years in good health.

V usage is TRBV19 and J usage is TRBJ2-7; TRBD2 is a possible D gene (5 bases). Trimming left V 3 bases short and J 1 base short, with 10 bases between. The CDR3 runs to 14 residues. Per the germline V gene, CDR1 is LNHDA and CDR2 is SQIVND (reference sequence). Here the CDR3 DNA reads TGTGCCAGTAGTATTAGCGCCAAGTCCTACGAGCAGTACTTC. This codes for CASSISAKSYEQYF.

The chain is built from TRBV27 and TRBJ2-1, with 11 bases identical to TRBD1. V trimming: 6 bases; J trimming: 5 bases; junction bases outside the gene matches: 12. This CDR3 is 17 amino acids long. CDR1 and CDR2 from the germline V gene are MNHEY and SMNVEV (reference sequence). This CDR3 is CASSFSLGQGEHNEQFF. CDR3 nucleotide sequence: TGTGCCAGCAGCTTTTCTTTGGGACAGGGGGAACACAATGAGCAGTTCTTC.

With regard to this clone: Other DNA sequences from this sample encode an identical CDR3 as well. The chain recombines TRBV28 with TRBJ2-7; D not resolved. CDR3 length equals 12 residues. The V gene lost 6 bases and the J gene lost 3 bases, with 9 bases spanning the gap. CDR1 and CDR2 from the germline V gene are MDHEN and SYDVKM. In nucleotides, the CDR3 is TGTGCCAGCAGCAGGAAGATCTACGAGCAGTACTTC. This gives the protein CASSRKIYEQYF.

Comment on this clone: The sample contains more than one DNA sequence encoding this CDR3. The chain carries TRBV5-1 and TRBJ1-5; possibly TRBD1 for D (6 bases). V lost 0 bases to trimming and J lost 4 bases, with 8 bases between them. CDR3 length equals 14 residues. In germline, CDR1 is SGHRS, CDR2 YFSETQ. The CDR3 DNA follows: TGCGCCAGCAGCTTGGGGACAGCTAATCAGCCCCAGCATTTT. It encodes CASSLGTANQPQHF.

V is TRBV10-1 and J is TRBJ2-2; no clear D gene. This CDR3 is 13 amino acids long. Germline assignment: CDR1 WNHNN and CDR2 SYGVQD (reference sequence). V was clipped by 5 bases and J by 5 bases, with 9 bases between them. In DNA, the CDR3 is TGCGCCAGCAGTCTCGCGAGGACCGGGGAGCTGTTTTTT. The encoded protein is CASSLARTGELFF.

This rearrangement joins TRBV28 to TRBJ1-2, with D possibly matching TRBD1 (5 bases). Trimming removed 10 bases from V and 4 bases from J, with 16 bases in between. The germline V gene has CDR1 MDHEN and CDR2 SYDVKM. The CDR3 has 13 residues. The CDR3 nucleotides are TGTGCCATCTGGGGACCGAATAGCTATGGCTACACCTTC. Translated: CAIWGPNSYGYTF.

This chain connects TRBV19 to TRBJ1-1, with a weak D call TRBD1 (5 bases). Between the trimmed V and J ends, which lost 5 bases and 0 bases, there was a span of 16 bases. The length of the CDR3 is 16 residues. Germline assignment: CDR1 LNHDA and CDR2 SQIVND (reference sequence). This CDR3 reads CASSRHLMGLNTEAFF. The CDR3, as DNA: TGTGCCAGTAGTCGACACCTGATGGGGCTGAACACTGAAGCTTTCTTT.

About this clone: This specimen includes other DNA sequences encoding the same CDR3. The genes are TRBV5-1 and TRBJ2-5, with D unclear. Germline V gene lookup returns CDR1 SGHRS and CDR2 YFSETQ. V lost 0 bases and J lost 0, with 6 bases in between. This CDR3 comprises 14 residues. The CDR3 bases are TGCGCCAGCAGCTTGGAGGCGTACCAAGAGACCCAGTACTTC. Translated, it gives CASSLEAYQETQYF.

The chain joins TRBV18 to TRBJ2-7; 10 bases agree with TRBD2. The germline CDR1 and CDR2 sequences are KGHSH and LQKENI. This CDR3 contains 16 residues. V shed 2 bases, J shed 1 base, and the junction held 5 bases outside the gene matches. CDR3: CASSPTSGTLSYEQYF. The CDR3, as DNA: TGTGCCAGCTCACCAACTAGCGGGACCTTATCCTACGAGCAGTACTTC.

The count of this clone is one. The rearrangement uses TRBV10-3 and TRBJ2-7; D remains unclear. Germline V lookup: CDR1 ENHRY, CDR2 SYGVKD. This CDR3 is built from 12 residues. The V end was cut by 3 bases, the J end by 6 bases, with 9 bases between. The CDR3: CAISDAVSEQYF. The DNA for the CDR3 is TGTGCCATCAGTGACGCGGTGAGCGAGCAGTACTTC.

The rearrangement joins TRBV25-1 to TRBJ2-5; possible D gene TRBD1, 6 bases. Germline V gene lookup returns CDR1 MGHDK and CDR2 SYGVNS. CDR3 length equals 15 residues. Trimming pared 0 bases from V and 5 bases from J, leaving 13 bases between. The CDR3 region is CASSEYLTGTETQYF. DNA for the CDR3: TGTGCCAGCAGTGAATATTTGACAGGAACTGAGACCCAGTACTTC.

V usage is TRBV9 and J usage is TRBJ2-2; tentative D call: TRBD2 (6 bases). V dropped 4 bases and J dropped 7 bases, with 11 bases sitting between them. From germline, CDR1 is SGDLS and CDR2 YYNGEE. There are 13 residues in the CDR3. CDR3 coding DNA: TGTGCCAGCAGCCCACGACTAGACGGGGAGCTGTTTTTT. Translation gives CASSPRLDGELFF.

V is TRBV7-9 and J is TRBJ1-1, with 9 nucleotides matching TRBD1. This CDR3 has 14 residues. The germline V gene encodes CDR1 SEHNR and CDR2 FQNEAQ (reference sequence). V shed 3 bases, J shed 3 bases, and the junction held 2 bases outside the gene matches. CDR3 sequence reads: CASSFTGGYTEAFF. For the CDR3, the DNA is TGTGCCAGCAGCTTTACAGGGGGCTACACTGAAGCTTTCTTT.

The chain employs TRBV4-1 and TRBJ1-4; 9 bases map to TRBD1. Germline-derived CDR1 and CDR2 are MGHRA and YSYEKL. The J segment lost 8 bases and the V segment lost 1 base, leaving 8 bases of the junction unmatched. The CDR3 sequence is 16 residues long. DNA for the CDR3: TGCGCCAGCAGCCAAGGGACAGGGGCCTCTTGGGAAAAACTGTTTTTT. Its protein is CASSQGTGASWEKLFF.

The chain employs TRBV9 and TRBJ2-4; 11 bases are shared with TRBD2. The V gene end was trimmed by 0 bases and the J gene end by 6 bases; junction bases not matched to a gene: 5. The CDR3 extends over 16 amino acids. Germline V CDR1 and CDR2: SGDLS, YYNGEE. DNA of the CDR3: TGTGCCAGCAGCGTAGCCCCAACTAGCGGGAGAAACATTCAGTACTTC. This codes for CASSVAPTSGRNIQYF. The whole variable domain, filled in from reference TRBV9 and TRBJ2-4, reads DSGVTQTPKHLITATGQRVTLRCSPRSGDLSVYWYQQSLDQGLQFLIQYYNGEERAKGNILERFSAQQFPDLHSELNLSSLELGDSALYFCASSVAPTSGRNIQYFGAGTRLSVL.

In the case of this clone: The same CDR3 arises from other DNA sequences in this sample as well. The rearrangement links TRBV18 to TRBJ2-3; D not certain. Looked up from germline, CDR1 is KGHSH and CDR2 is LQKENI. The CDR3 totals 13 residues. V was shortened by 3 bases and J by 0 bases, with 4 bases between the two germline ends. The CDR3 is CASSPISTDTQYF. Written as DNA, the CDR3 is TGTGCCAGCTCACCCATTAGCACAGATACGCAGTATTTT. Filled out from reference TRBV18 and TRBJ2-3, the complete variable domain reads NAGVMQNPRHLVRRRGQEARLRCSPMKGHSHVYWYRQLPEEGLKFMVYLQKENIIDESGMPKERFSAEFPKEGPSILRIQQVVRGDSAAYFCASSPISTDTQYFGPGTRLTVL.

This chain links TRBV10-3 with TRBJ2-5, with 8 bases lining up with TRBD1. This CDR3 is built from 15 residues. Germline lookup yields CDR1 ENHRY and CDR2 SYGVKD. J gave up 5 bases and V 0 bases, and 5 bases lay outside the gene matches. The CDR3 DNA follows: TGTGCCATCAGTGAGTCGAGGACAGGGAGGGAGACCCAGTACTTC. Translation gives CAISESRTGRETQYF.

This sequence joins TRBV5-1 and TRBJ2-7; D possibly matches TRBD1 or TRBD2 (5 bases each). V lost 4 bases and J lost 3, with 11 bases in between. Germline CDR1 and CDR2: SGHRS and YFSETQ. CDR3 length equals 13 residues. The CDR3 DNA sequence: TGCGCCAGCAGCCCGGGACGGCACTACGAGCAGTACTTC. Amino acids: CASSPGRHYEQYF.

Details on this clone: Sequence at one end of the junction differs from germline and may be a read error. This sequence joins TRBV19 and TRBJ2-1; 11 bases are a match to TRBD2. From germline, CDR1 is LNHDA and CDR2 SQIVND (reference sequence). CDR3 size: 13 residues. The CDR3 sequence is CASSMDSSGRAVF. DNA of the CDR3: TGTGCCAGTAGTATGGACAGTAGCGGGAGGGCCGTCTTC. The full variable domain, its missing parts supplied by reference TRBV19 and TRBJ2-1, is DGGITQSPKYLFRKEGQNVTLSCEQNLNHDAMYWYRQDPGQGLRLIYYSQIVNDFQKGDIAEGYSVSREKKESFPLTVTSAQKNPTAFYLCASSMDSSGRAVFGPGTRLTVL.

The chain is built from TRBV7-3 and TRBJ1-1, with D maybe TRBD1 (5 bases). Looked up from germline, CDR1 is SGHTA and CDR2 is FQGTGA. The CDR3 is 14 amino acids. The V end was cut by 1 base, the J end by 7 bases, with 13 bases between. CDR3: CASSLSVLGGEAFF. CDR3 DNA: TGTGCCAGCAGCTTAAGCGTTTTGGGGGGTGAAGCTTTCTTT.

The chain recombines TRBV5-1 with TRBJ1-1; no definite D call. This CDR3 region has 15 residues. In germline, CDR1 is SGHRS, CDR2 YFSETQ. V was pared by 1 base and J by 2 bases, with 12 bases between. The CDR3 loop reads CASSLNTASNTEAFF. Written as DNA, the CDR3 is TGCGCCAGCAGCTTGAACACGGCTTCAAACACTGAAGCTTTCTTT.

The chain joins TRBV10-3 to TRBJ2-1; TRBD1 matches 9 bases. Germline loops: CDR1 ENHRY, CDR2 SYGVKD. The CDR3 has 14 amino acids. V trimming: 5 bases; J trimming: 6 bases; junction bases outside the gene matches: 5. CDR3: CAISTGGRSNEQFF. CDR3 nucleotides: TGTGCCATCAGTACAGGGGGCAGGTCCAATGAGCAGTTCTTC.

The rearrangement uses TRBV29-1 and TRBJ2-7; 7 bases agree with TRBD2. Germline V gene data show CDR1 as SQVTM and CDR2 as ANQGSEA. The junction had 3 bases not matched to a gene; V was cut back by 3 bases and J by 4 bases. The CDR3 runs to 12 residues. DNA of the CDR3: TGCAGCGTTGAGCAGGGAGGGTACGAGCAGTACTTC. It yields the protein CSVEQGGYEQYF.

The chain is built from TRBV7-2 and TRBJ2-7; 9 bases map to TRBD2. J was trimmed by 4 bases and V by 1 base; bases with no gene match: 8. Per germline, CDR1 SGHTA and CDR2 FQGNSA. The CDR3 has 16 amino acids. The CDR3 sequence: CASSLVVSGRPYEQYF. The CDR3 DNA reads as TGTGCCAGCAGCTTAGTGGTTAGCGGGAGACCATACGAGCAGTACTTC.

The V gene is TRBV28, the J gene TRBJ2-1, with D tentatively TRBD1 (6 bases). The V gene lost 3 bases and the J gene lost 7 bases, with 25 bases spanning the gap. Germline V gene sequence: CDR1 MDHEN, CDR2 SYDVKM. This CDR3 comprises 18 residues. The CDR3 DNA follows: TGTGCCAGCAGTTTCCCCGCACAGGGTTTATACCTCGGGAATGAGCAGTTCTTC. This codes for CASSFPAQGLYLGNEQFF.

This clone has just one count. The sample contains more than one DNA sequence encoding this CDR3. The genes are TRBV29-1 and TRBJ2-7; the D is unclear. V dropped 3 bases and J dropped 4 bases, with 10 bases sitting between them. The CDR3 contains 12 residues. Germline V CDR1 and CDR2: SQVTM, ANQGSEA. CDR3 protein: CSVEGSSYEQYF. As DNA, the CDR3 is TGCAGCGTTGAGGGCTCGAGTTACGAGCAGTACTTC.

This rearrangement joins TRBV15 to TRBJ2-3; D is perhaps TRBD2 (6 bases). The CDR3 has 19 residues. Per the germline V gene, CDR1 is LNHNV and CDR2 is YYDKDF (reference sequence). V dropped 5 bases and J dropped 5 bases, with 29 bases sitting between them. CDR3 nucleotide sequence: TGTGCCACCAGCCCGCTTAAAGAAAACTGGAGGGTCTATAGAGATACGCAGTATTTT. Amino acids: CATSPLKENWRVYRDTQYF. Full variable domain (missing parts from reference TRBV15 and TRBJ2-3): DAMVIQNPRYQVTQFGKPVTLSCSQTLNHNVMYWYQQKSSQAPKLLFHYYDKDFNNEADTPDNFQSRRPNTSFCFLDIRSPGLGDTAMYLCATSPLKENWRVYRDTQYFGPGTRLTVL.